A single T cell receptor (beta chain) is shown here with its context. What it binds is unknown. The data were taken from a study of early T cells in non-severe SARS-CoV-2 infection. On the study more broadly: Sequencing of unsorted whole blood was done on bulk RNA, leaving chains unpaired.

V dropped 4 bases and J dropped 7 bases, with 8 bases sitting between them. Germline CDR1 is SGDLS and CDR2 is YYNGEE. The CDR3 loop spans 12 amino acids. Unique molecular identifiers were added to individual cDNA molecules. Using its own MiXCR run on the 5' RACE reads, TCRdb lists one record per CDR3 protein. Of roughly 63,000 distinct CDR3 sequences in the sample, around 12% were seen once. The study, taken as a whole, reports: Matching with VDJdb favored anti-spike CD8 responses (missing private and CD4 specificities).

The chain couples TRBV9 to TRBJ2-2, with a tentative D call TRBD1 (5 bases). The TCR comes from an adult who was a healthcare worker with PCR-confirmed SARS-CoV-2 infection or an uninfected control (not recorded which). The sequencing input was whole blood. The CDR3 protein is CASSPRGGELFF. The CDR3 DNA sequence: TGTGCCAGCAGCCCTAGGGGCGGGGAGCTGTTTTTT.